The T cell receptor beta chain under discussion was sequenced for a study of long-term antiretroviral therapy in people with HIV. Regarding this clone: The target antigen is unknown.

Survey-level resolution applied to immunoSEQ assay v3.0. Assay used: immunoSEQ multiplex PCR; TCRdb lists only in-frame clones, some missing. Of 30,000 to 40,000 clones in the sample, 65% to 90% were seen once. Notes on the study in general: It was observed that HIV repertoires exhibited narrower CDR3 length ranges than controls.

Treatment for every participant with HIV took place in the United States. Specimens carried about 0.85-10 million cryopreserved PBMC before DNA extraction. The sequences come from unsorted PBMCs, collected 1.5 years after starting antiretroviral therapy. The sequence was obtained from a man between 18 and 35 years old with HIV.

The CDR3: CASSPLRQAYEQYF. Written as DNA, the CDR3 is TGTGCCAGCAGTCCCCTGAGGCAGGCCTACGAGCAGTACTTC. This chain joins TRBV27 and TRBJ2-7; D gene ambiguous. Germline CDR1 reads MNHEY; CDR2 reads SMNVEV (reference sequence). The CDR3 runs to 14 residues. Trimming left V 5 bases short and J 2 bases short, with 13 bases between.